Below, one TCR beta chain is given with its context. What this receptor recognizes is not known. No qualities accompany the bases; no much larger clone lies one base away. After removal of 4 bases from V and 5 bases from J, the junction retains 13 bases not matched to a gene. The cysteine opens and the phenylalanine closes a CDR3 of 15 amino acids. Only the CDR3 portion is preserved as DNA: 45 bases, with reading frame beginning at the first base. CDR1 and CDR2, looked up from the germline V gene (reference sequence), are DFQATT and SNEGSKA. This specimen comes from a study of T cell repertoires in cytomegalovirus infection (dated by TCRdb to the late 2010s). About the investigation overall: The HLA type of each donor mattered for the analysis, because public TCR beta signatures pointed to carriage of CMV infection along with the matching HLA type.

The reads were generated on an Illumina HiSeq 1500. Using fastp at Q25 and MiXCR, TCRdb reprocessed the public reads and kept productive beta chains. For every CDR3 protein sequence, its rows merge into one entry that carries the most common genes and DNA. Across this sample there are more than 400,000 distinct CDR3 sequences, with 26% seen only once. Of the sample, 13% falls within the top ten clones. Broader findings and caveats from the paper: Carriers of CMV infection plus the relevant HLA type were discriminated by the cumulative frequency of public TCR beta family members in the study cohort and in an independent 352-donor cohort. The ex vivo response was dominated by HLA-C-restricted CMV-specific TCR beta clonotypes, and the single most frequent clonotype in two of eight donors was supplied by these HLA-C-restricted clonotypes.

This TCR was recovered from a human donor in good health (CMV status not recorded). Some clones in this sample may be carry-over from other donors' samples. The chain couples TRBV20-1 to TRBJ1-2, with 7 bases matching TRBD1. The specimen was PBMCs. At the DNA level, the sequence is TGCAGTGCTAAAACCGAGGGACAGTCCGATTATGGCTACACCTTC. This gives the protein CSAKTEGQSDYGYTF.